This is a list of T cell receptor beta chains from one sample in a study of OX40 agonist ivuxolimab in advanced cancers. Data came from immunoSEQ multiplex PCR; TCRdb stores just in-frame clones and leaves some out. The sample records 40,000 to 65,000 clones, 84% being singletons. Material: CD4+ or CD8+ T cells sorted from blood, obtained in a trial of the OX40 agonist ivuxolimab. These TCRs come from an adult with an advanced solid tumor such as melanoma, head and neck, liver or kidney cancer. Each CDR3 is given with its conserved first and last residue. The order of the fields is V gene, clone size, J gene, CDR3 protein. Size is omitted from some rows. Given values are once, few, many or a class for expanded clones.

TRBV6-1	.	TRBJ2-3	CATRIAISTDTQYF
TRBV29-1	.	TRBJ1-1	CSVRQARGTEAFF
TRBV11-2	.	TRBJ1-4	CASSLDTGGATNEKLFF
TRBV7-3	.	TRBJ1-4	CASSLGLEKLFF
TRBV5-4	once	TRBJ2-6	CASSLGQVGANVLTF
TRBV5-1	.	TRBJ2-3	CASSSRLAGSSGTDTQYF
TRBV15	.	TRBJ2-5	CATSRPSSGETQYF
TRBV5-4	.	TRBJ2-5	CASSPRTSGSRETQYF
TRBV7-8	once	TRBJ2-2	CASSKNPGAGGELFF
TRBV4-2	.	TRBJ2-2	CASSQDPGLAYGELFF
TRBV6-5	.	TRBJ2-1	CASRRAGEGSEQFF
TRBV9	.	TRBJ1-1	CASSVTGDNTEAFF
TRBV11-2	.	TRBJ2-5	CASSFDTGARETQYF
TRBV27	.	TRBJ1-4	CASSWAMKRKTVF
TRBV10-2	.	TRBJ2-5	CASTMRGSQETQYF
TRBV6-5	.	TRBJ2-3	CASSPKGQATDTQYF
TRBV5-4	few	TRBJ1-1	CASSFPGGTEAFF
TRBV11-2	.	TRBJ1-3	CASSLQTGTGNTIYF
TRBV30	.	TRBJ1-5	CAWSSGNRGNQPQHF
TRBV7-2	.	TRBJ2-2	CASSNRRSNTGELFF
TRBV7-2	.	TRBJ2-4	CASSSQGLLAKNIQYF
TRBV6-1	.	TRBJ2-7	CAPGAGGYEQYF
TRBV6-1	few	TRBJ1-1	CASSQTLQGRAFF
TRBV6-1	.	TRBJ1-2	CASSLERTGDYGYTF
TRBV5-1	.	TRBJ2-1	CASSASGRIDEQFF
TRBV15	once	TRBJ2-2	CATRAGGAVTGELFF
TRBV25-1	.	TRBJ2-2	CASSGVQSFNTGELFF
TRBV29-1	.	TRBJ2-5	CSVGTPRAQETQYF
TRBV28	.	TRBJ2-3	CASFGHSQVAEGPDTQYF
TRBV7-2	.	TRBJ2-3	CASSLEPGPWDTDTQYF
TRBV25-1	.	TRBJ2-1	CASSKTSAAYNEQFF
TRBV7-8	once	TRBJ1-2	CASSLAGPTLYGYTF
TRBV5-6	.	TRBJ2-7	CASSTPGQYNEQYF
TRBV7-3	.	TRBJ2-1	CASSPYPEGSNEQFF
TRBV29-1	.	TRBJ2-5	CSVTGTSGGGAETQYF
TRBV7-6	.	TRBJ1-2	CASSPGDSYTF
TRBV5-8	.	TRBJ2-7	CASSHVRGRGNEQYF
TRBV6-4	.	TRBJ2-2	CASSGKGRGQGRDTGELFF
TRBV23-1	.	TRBJ2-1	CASSQVLSGRAIEQFF
TRBV7-2	.	TRBJ1-1	CASSLAGLALLTGQGTDTEAFF
TRBV6-1	few	TRBJ2-3	CASSPRQSAPDTQYF
TRBV19	.	TRBJ1-6	CASNPTAGSPLHF
TRBV5-6	.	TRBJ2-3	CASSLALYSKTDTQYF
TRBV6-5	.	TRBJ2-7	CASRTGPDSYEQYF
TRBV14	.	TRBJ2-2	CASSQAQGNTGELFF
TRBV5-1	.	TRBJ2-1	CASSLERGNYNEQFF